This T cell receptor beta chain was captured in a study of metastatic and nonmetastatic thyroid tumors. The wider study: Thyroid patients, malignant and benign, had repertoires compared across blood and tumor or nodule tissue. General study findings and limits: Within blood and tumor, benign nodules reportedly had significantly lower TCR beta diversity than malignant thyroid tumors did.

Nobody among the patients had been given any treatment before thyroid surgery. This clone was counted only a few times. Its antigen remains unidentified. Per the germline V gene, CDR1 is MGHRA and CDR2 is YSYEKL. This CDR3 comprises 13 residues. V was shortened by 1 base and J by 6 bases, with 10 bases between the two germline ends. Methods used by the authors: Clinicopathological groups of papillary thyroid cancer showed CDR3 differences that were used to build a distant-metastasis classifier. Using MiXCR, TCRdb re-called clones from the PCR reads. The V and J calls here are based on TCRdb, not the publication. The table records 30,000 to 45,000 clones, about 30% of them present only once.

This chain uses TRBV4-1 with TRBJ2-7; possibly TRBD2 for D (6 bases). This TCR came from a male donor with papillary thyroid cancer or a benign thyroid nodule (not recorded which). Some clones in this sample may be carry-over from other donors' samples. The sequencing sample was made of blood. The CDR3 sequence is CASSQAGTGEQYF. For the CDR3, the DNA is TGCGCCAGCAGCCAAGCCGGGACTGGCGAGCAGTACTTC.